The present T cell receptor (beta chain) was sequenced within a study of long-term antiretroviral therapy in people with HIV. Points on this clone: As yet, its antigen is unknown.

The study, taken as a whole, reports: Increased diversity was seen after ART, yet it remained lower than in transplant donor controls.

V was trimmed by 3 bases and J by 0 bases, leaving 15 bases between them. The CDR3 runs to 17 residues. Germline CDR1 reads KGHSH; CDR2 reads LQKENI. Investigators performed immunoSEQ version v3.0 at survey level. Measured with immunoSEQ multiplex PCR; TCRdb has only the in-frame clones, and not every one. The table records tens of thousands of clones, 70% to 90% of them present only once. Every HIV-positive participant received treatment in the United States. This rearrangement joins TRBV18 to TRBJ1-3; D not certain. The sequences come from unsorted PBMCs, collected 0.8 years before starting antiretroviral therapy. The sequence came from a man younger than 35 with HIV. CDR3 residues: CASSPWSTPYSGNTIYF. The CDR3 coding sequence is TGTGCCAGCTCACCGTGGAGCACTCCGTACTCTGGAAACACCATATATTTT.